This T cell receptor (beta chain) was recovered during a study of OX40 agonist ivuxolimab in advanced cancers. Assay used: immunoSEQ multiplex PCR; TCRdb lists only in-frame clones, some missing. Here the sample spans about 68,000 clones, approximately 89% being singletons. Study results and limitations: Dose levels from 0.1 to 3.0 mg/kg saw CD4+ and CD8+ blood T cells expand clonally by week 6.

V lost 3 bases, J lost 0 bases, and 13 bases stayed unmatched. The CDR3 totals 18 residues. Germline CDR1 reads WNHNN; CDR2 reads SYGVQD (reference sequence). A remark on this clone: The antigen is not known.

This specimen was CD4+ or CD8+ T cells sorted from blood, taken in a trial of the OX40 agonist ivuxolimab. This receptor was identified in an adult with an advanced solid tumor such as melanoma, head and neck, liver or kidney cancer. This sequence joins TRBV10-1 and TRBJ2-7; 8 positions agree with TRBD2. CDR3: CASSDGSPLAACSYEQYF. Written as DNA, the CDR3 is TGCGCCAGCAGTGACGGTTCCCCACTAGCGGCCTGCTCCTACGAGCAGTACTTC.